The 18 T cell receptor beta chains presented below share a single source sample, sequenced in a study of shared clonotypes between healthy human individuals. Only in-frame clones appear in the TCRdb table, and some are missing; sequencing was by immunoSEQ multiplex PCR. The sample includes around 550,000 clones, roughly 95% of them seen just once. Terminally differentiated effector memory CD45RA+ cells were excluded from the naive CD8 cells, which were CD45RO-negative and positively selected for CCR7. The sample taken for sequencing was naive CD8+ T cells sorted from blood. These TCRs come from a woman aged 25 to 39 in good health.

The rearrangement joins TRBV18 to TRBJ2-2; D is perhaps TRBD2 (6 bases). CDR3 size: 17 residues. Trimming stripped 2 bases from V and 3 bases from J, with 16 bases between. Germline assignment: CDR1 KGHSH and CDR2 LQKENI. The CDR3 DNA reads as TGTGCCAGCTCACCATGGGTGGGCGGGATCCACACCGGGGAGCTGTTTTTT. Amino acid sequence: CASSPWVGGIHTGELFF.

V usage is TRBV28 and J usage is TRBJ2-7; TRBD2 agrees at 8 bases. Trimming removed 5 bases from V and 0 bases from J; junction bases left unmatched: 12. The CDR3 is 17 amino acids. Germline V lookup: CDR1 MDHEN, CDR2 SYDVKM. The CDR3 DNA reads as TGTGCCAGCAGTCCCTTTGAGGTAGCGGGGAACTCCTACGAGCAGTACTTC. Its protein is CASSPFEVAGNSYEQYF.

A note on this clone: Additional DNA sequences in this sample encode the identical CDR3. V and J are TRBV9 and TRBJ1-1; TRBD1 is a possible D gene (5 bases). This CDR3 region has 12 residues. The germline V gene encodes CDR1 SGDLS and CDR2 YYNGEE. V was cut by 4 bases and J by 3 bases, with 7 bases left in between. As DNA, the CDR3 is TGTGCCAGCAGCCCGGGGGACACTGAAGCTTTCTTT. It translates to CASSPGDTEAFF.

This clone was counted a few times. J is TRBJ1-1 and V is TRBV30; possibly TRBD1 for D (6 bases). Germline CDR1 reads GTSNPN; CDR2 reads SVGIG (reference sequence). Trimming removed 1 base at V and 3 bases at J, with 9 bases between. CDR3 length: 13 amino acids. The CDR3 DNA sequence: TGTGCCTGGAGTGAGACAGGCTACACTGAAGCTTTCTTT. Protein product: CAWSETGYTEAFF.

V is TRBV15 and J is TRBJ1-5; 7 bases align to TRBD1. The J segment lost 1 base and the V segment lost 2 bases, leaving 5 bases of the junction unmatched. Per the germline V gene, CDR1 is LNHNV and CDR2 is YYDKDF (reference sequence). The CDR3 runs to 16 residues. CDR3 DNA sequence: TGTGCCACCAGCAGAACCGGGACAGTAAGCAATCAGCCCCAGCATTTT. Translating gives CATSRTGTVSNQPQHF.

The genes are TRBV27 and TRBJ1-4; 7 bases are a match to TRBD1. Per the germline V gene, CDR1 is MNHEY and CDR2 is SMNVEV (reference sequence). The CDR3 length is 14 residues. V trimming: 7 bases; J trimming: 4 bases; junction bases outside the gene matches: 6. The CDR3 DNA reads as TGTGCCAGCAAATCAGGGGGGATTAATGAAAAACTGTTTTTT. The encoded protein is CASKSGGINEKLFF.

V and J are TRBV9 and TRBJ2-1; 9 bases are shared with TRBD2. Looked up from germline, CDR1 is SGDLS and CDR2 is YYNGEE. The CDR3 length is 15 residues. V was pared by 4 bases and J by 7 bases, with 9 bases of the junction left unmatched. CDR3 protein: CASSLRAGGLNEQFF. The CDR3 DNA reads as TGTGCCAGCAGCTTACGAGCGGGAGGACTGAATGAGCAGTTCTTC. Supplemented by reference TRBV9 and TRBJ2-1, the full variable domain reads DSGVTQTPKHLITATGQRVTLRCSPRSGDLSVYWYQQSLDQGLQFLIQYYNGEERAKGNILERFSAQQFPDLHSELNLSSLELGDSALYFCASSLRAGGLNEQFFGPGTRLTVL.

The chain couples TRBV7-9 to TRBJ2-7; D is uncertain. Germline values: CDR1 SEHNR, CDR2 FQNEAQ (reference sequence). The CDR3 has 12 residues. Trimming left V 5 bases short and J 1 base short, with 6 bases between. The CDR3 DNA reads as TGTGCCAGCAGCCAATATTCCTACGAGCAGTACTTC. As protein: CASSQYSYEQYF.

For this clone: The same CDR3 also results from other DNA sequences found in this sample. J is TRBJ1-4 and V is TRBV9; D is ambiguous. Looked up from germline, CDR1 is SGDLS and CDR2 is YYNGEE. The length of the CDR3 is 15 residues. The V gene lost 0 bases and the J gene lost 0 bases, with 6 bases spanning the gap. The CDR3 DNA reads TGTGCCAGCAGCGTAGACGCTGCAACTAATGAAAAACTGTTTTTT. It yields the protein CASSVDAATNEKLFF.

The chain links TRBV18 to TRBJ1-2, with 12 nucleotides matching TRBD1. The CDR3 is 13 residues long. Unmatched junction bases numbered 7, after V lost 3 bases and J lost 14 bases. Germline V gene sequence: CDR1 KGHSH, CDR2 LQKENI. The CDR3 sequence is CASSPGTGGSSTF. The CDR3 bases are TGTGCCAGCTCACCCGGGACAGGGGGCAGCTCGACCTTC.

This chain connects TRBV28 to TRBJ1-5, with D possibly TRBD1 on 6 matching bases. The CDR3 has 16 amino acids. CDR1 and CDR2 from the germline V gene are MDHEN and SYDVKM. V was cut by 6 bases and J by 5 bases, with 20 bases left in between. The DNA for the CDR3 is TGTGCCAGCAGATCACGACAGGCAGGAGCGTATCAGCCCCAGCATTTT. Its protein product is CASRSRQAGAYQPQHF.

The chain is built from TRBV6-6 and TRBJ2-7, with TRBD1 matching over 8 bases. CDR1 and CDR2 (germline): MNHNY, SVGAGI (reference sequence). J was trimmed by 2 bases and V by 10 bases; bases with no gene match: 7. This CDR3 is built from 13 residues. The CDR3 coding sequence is TGTGCCATCGGGACAGGAACTACCTACGAGCAGTACTTC. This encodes CAIGTGTTYEQYF.

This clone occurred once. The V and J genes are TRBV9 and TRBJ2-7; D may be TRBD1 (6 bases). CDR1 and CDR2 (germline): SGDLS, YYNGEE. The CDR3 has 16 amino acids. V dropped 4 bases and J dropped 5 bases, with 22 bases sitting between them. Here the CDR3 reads CASSHEWDNLLDEQYF. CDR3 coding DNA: TGTGCCAGCAGCCATGAGTGGGACAACCTGTTGGACGAGCAGTACTTC.

This CDR3 reads CASSLSGGIQYF. CDR3 nucleotides: TGTGCCAGCAGTTTATCGGGCGGCATTCAGTACTTC. The V and J genes are TRBV27 and TRBJ2-4; D gene ambiguous. V lost 0 bases and J 9 bases, leaving 6 bases between the germline ends. Germline V lookup: CDR1 MNHEY, CDR2 SMNVEV (reference sequence). The CDR3 is 12 residues long.

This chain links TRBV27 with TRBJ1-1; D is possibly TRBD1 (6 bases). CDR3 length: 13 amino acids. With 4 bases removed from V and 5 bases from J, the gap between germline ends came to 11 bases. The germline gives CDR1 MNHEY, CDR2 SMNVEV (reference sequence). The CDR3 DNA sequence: TGTGCCAGCAGTTCATGGGGGCAGACTGAAGCTTTCTTT. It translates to CASSSWGQTEAFF.

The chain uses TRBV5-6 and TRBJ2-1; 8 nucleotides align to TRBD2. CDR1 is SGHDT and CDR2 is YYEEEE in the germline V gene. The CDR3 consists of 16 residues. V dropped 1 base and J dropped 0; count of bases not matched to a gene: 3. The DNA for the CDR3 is TGTGCCAGCAGCTTGTATAGCGGGACCTCCTACAATGAGCAGTTCTTC. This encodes CASSLYSGTSYNEQFF. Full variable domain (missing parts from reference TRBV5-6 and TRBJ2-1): DAGVTQSPTHLIKTRGQQVTLRCSPKSGHDTVSWYQQALGQGPQFIFQYYEEEERQRGNFPDRFSGHQFPNYSSELNVNALLLGDSALYLCASSLYSGTSYNEQFFGPGTRLTVL.

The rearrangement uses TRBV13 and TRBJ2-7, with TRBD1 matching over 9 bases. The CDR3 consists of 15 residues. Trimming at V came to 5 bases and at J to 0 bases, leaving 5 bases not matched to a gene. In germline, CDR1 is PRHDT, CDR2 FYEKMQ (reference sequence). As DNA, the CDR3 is TGTGCCAGCAGCCTGGGACAGGGAAGCTCCTACGAGCAGTACTTC. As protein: CASSLGQGSSYEQYF.

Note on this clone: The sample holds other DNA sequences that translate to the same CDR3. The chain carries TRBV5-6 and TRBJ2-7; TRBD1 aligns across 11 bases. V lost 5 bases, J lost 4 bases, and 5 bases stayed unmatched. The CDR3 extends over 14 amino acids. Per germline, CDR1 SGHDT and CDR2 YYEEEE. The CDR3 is CASSFGTGGYEQYF. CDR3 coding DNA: TGTGCCAGCAGTTTCGGGACAGGGGGGTACGAGCAGTACTTC.